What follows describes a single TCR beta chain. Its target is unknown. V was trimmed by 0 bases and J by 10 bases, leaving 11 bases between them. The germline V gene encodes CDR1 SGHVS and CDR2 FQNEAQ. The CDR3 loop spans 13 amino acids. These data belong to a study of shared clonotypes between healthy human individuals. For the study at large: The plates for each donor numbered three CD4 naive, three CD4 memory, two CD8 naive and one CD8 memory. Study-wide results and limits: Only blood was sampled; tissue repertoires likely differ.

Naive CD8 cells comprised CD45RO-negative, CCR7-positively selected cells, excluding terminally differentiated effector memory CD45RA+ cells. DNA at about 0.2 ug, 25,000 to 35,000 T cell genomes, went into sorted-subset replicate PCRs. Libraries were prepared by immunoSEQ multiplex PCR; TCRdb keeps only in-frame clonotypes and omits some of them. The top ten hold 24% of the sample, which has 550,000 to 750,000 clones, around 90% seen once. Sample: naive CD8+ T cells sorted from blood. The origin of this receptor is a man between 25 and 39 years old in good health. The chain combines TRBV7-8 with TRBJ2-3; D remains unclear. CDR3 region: CASSLASGRAQYF. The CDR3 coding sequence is TGTGCCAGCAGCTTAGCATCGGGTCGGGCGCAGTATTTT.